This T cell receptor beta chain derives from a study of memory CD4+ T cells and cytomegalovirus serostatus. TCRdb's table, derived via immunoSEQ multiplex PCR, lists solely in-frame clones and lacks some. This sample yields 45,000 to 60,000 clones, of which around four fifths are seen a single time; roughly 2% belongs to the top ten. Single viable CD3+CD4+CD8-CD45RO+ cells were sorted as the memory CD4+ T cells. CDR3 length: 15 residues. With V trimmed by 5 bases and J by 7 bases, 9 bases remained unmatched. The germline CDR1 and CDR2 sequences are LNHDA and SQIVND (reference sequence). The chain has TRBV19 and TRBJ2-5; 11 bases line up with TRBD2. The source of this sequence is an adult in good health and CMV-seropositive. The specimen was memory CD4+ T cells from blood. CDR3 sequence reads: CASSVSGRVLATQYF. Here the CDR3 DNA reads TGTGCCAGTAGTGTTAGCGGGAGGGTCCTTGCGACCCAGTACTTC.